Listed below are T cell receptor beta chains from one sample, sequenced in a study of identical twins. TCRdb re-analysed the 5' RACE reads in MiXCR, keeping a single row per CDR3 protein. The table records 500,000 or so distinct CDR3 sequences, 20% to 25% of them present only once. These data were likewise used in another study, on T cells expressing NK-cell markers.

Sequenced material: CD4+ T cells sorted from blood. These receptors all stem from a woman younger than 35 in good health. CDR3s include the opening cysteine and the closing phenylalanine or tryptophan. D genes are given only for firm matches. Clone size is given for some rows only: seen once, a few or many times, or a class if the clone is expanded.

d_gene: .
abundance: .
v_gene: TRBV7-9
j_gene: TRBJ2-1
CDR3nt: TGTGCCAGCATCAAGGGGGGGGGCAATGATGAGCAGTTCTTC
CDR3aa: CASIKGGGNDEQFF

d_gene: .
abundance: few
v_gene: TRBV6-1
j_gene: TRBJ2-5
CDR3nt: TGTGCCAGCATCAGGACGATACAAGAGACCCAGTACTTC
CDR3aa: CASIRTIQETQYF

d_gene: .
abundance: few
v_gene: TRBV7-2
j_gene: TRBJ2-5
CDR3nt: TGTGCCAGCAGCCAAGGACGTCAAGAGACCCAGTACTTC
CDR3aa: CASSQGRQETQYF

d_gene: .
abundance: .
v_gene: TRBV20-1
j_gene: TRBJ2-3
CDR3nt: TGCAGTGCCGGGTCCAGGGCGGGCACAGGTACGCAGTATTTT
CDR3aa: CSAGSRAGTGTQYF

d_gene: TRBD1
abundance: .
v_gene: TRBV12-3/TRBV12-4
j_gene: TRBJ1-4
CDR3nt: TGTGCCAGCAGGGACAGGGAGACATCGGTTGAAAAACTGTTTTTT
CDR3aa: CASRDRETSVEKLFF

d_gene: TRBD1
abundance: .
v_gene: TRBV11-2
j_gene: TRBJ1-1
CDR3nt: TGTGCCAGCAGGTCAAGTTACAGGGGTCGAATTTGGAACACTGAAGCTTTCTTT
CDR3aa: CASRSSYRGRIWNTEAFF

d_gene: TRBD1
abundance: many
v_gene: TRBV7-3
j_gene: TRBJ1-1
CDR3nt: TGTGCCAGCAGCCCGACAGGGGGTACTGAAGCTTTCTTT
CDR3aa: CASSPTGGTEAFF

d_gene: .
abundance: .
v_gene: TRBV2
j_gene: TRBJ1-5
CDR3nt: TGTGCCAGCAGTGTGAGTGAGGGATTAGCTTATCAGCCCCAGCATTTT
CDR3aa: CASSVSEGLAYQPQHF

d_gene: .
abundance: .
v_gene: TRBV5-1
j_gene: TRBJ1-1
CDR3nt: TGCGCCACCCGAGGGGGTCCGAACACTGAAGCTTTCTTT
CDR3aa: CATRGGPNTEAFF

d_gene: TRBD1
abundance: .
v_gene: TRBV5-1
j_gene: TRBJ2-5
CDR3nt: TGCGCCAGCAGCTATCCGGGACAGTGGCGAGAGACCCAGTACTTC
CDR3aa: CASSYPGQWRETQYF

d_gene: TRBD2
abundance: few
v_gene: TRBV20-1
j_gene: TRBJ2-3
CDR3nt: TGCAGTGCTAAGTTCCGGGGGGGGATCCTCACAGATACGCAGTATTTT
CDR3aa: CSAKFRGGILTDTQYF

d_gene: TRBD2
abundance: .
v_gene: TRBV6-5
j_gene: TRBJ2-7
CDR3nt: TGTGCCAGCAGTTTTACCCGGACTAGCTCGAGAGAGCAGTACTTC
CDR3aa: CASSFTRTSSREQYF

d_gene: TRBD2
abundance: few
v_gene: TRBV29-1
j_gene: TRBJ2-5
CDR3nt: TGCAGCTCCCTTGGAGCGGGAGGGTTTGAAGAGACCCAGTACTTC
CDR3aa: CSSLGAGGFEETQYF

d_gene: .
abundance: .
v_gene: TRBV11-2
j_gene: TRBJ2-7
CDR3nt: TGTGCCAGCAGCTTAGCGTGGAGGCCTTCCTACGAGCAGTACTTC
CDR3aa: CASSLAWRPSYEQYF

d_gene: TRBD2
abundance: .
v_gene: TRBV7-2
j_gene: TRBJ2-1
CDR3nt: TGTGCCAGCAGCTTAGTGGGAGGGTATAATAATGAGCAGTTCTTC
CDR3aa: CASSLVGGYNNEQFF

d_gene: .
abundance: few
v_gene: TRBV12-3/TRBV12-4
j_gene: TRBJ1-5
CDR3nt: TGTGCCAGCAGCGATGACTCGGAGGGGATTCAGCCCCAGCATTTT
CDR3aa: CASSDDSEGIQPQHF

d_gene: .
abundance: few
v_gene: TRBV5-1
j_gene: TRBJ1-1
CDR3nt: TGCGCCAGCACCCGGGGAGGGACCGCGATGAACACTGAAGCTTTCTTT
CDR3aa: CASTRGGTAMNTEAFF

d_gene: TRBD2
abundance: few
v_gene: TRBV5-6
j_gene: TRBJ2-1
CDR3nt: TGTGCCAGCAGCTCAATCAGCACTAGCGGACCGATAGCTTTTGAGCAGTTCTTC
CDR3aa: CASSSISTSGPIAFEQFF

d_gene: .
abundance: few
v_gene: TRBV7-9
j_gene: TRBJ2-5
CDR3nt: TGTGCCAGCAGCTCCAGCGGCCCAAGGGAGACCCAGTACTTC
CDR3aa: CASSSSGPRETQYF

d_gene: .
abundance: .
v_gene: TRBV21-1
j_gene: TRBJ1-1
CDR3nt: TGTGCCAGCAGCAAAGGAAGGGACACCACTGAAGCTTTCTTT
CDR3aa: CASSKGRDTTEAFF

d_gene: .
abundance: .
v_gene: TRBV12-3/TRBV12-4
j_gene: TRBJ2-1
CDR3nt: TGTGCCAGCAGTCGATTAGGGACAATTGGCTACAATGAGCAGTTCTTC
CDR3aa: CASSRLGTIGYNEQFF

d_gene: .
abundance: .
v_gene: TRBV7-9
j_gene: TRBJ1-1
CDR3nt: TGTGCCAGCAGCATAGGGCGGATTTTAAACACTGAAGCTTTCTTT
CDR3aa: CASSIGRILNTEAFF

d_gene: .
abundance: few
v_gene: TRBV3-1
j_gene: TRBJ2-1
CDR3nt: TGTGCCAGCAGCCAGAGGGACACCAGCAATGAGCAGTTCTTC
CDR3aa: CASSQRDTSNEQFF

d_gene: .
abundance: .
v_gene: TRBV6-5
j_gene: TRBJ2-3
CDR3nt: TGTGCCAGCAGTTCCCGAGGGACCTCCCACACAGATACGCAGTATTTT
CDR3aa: CASSSRGTSHTDTQYF

d_gene: TRBD2
abundance: .
v_gene: TRBV20-1
j_gene: TRBJ2-3
CDR3nt: TGCAGTGCTAGAGACGCGGTTGCGGGAGCAGATACGCAGTATTTT
CDR3aa: CSARDAVAGADTQYF